These 28 T cell receptor beta chains were sequenced from one sample in a study of cytotoxic CD8 clonotypes in ibrutinib-treated CLL. Profiling relied on immunoSEQ multiplex PCR, and the TCRdb table lists in-frame clones only, not all of them. In the table there are around 130,000 clones, around 80% of which are singletons. The material sequenced was PBMCs, taken after 24 months of ibrutinib treatment. Receptors were obtained from a human donor with chronic lymphocytic leukemia.

The chain combines TRBV11-2 with TRBJ2-5, with TRBD1 matching over 12 bases. The CDR3 is 14 amino acids. The V gene end was trimmed by 2 bases and the J gene end by 7 bases; junction bases not matched to a gene: 2. Germline CDR1 reads SGHAT; CDR2 reads FQNNGV. In nucleotides, the CDR3 is TGTGCCAGCAGCTTACCGGGACAGGGGGCGACCCAGTACTTC. It is translated as CASSLPGQGATQYF.

This clone occurred once. The V call is TRBV5-1, the J call TRBJ2-1; D is perhaps TRBD1 (5 bases). Germline V gene data show CDR1 as SGHRS and CDR2 as YFSETQ. The CDR3 covers 15 residues. Trimming took 4 bases from V and 0 from J, leaving 11 bases between them. CDR3 in amino acids: CASSPRQSSYNEQFF. The CDR3 DNA sequence: TGCGCCAGCAGCCCTCGACAGAGCTCCTACAATGAGCAGTTCTTC.

The chain has TRBV4-3 and TRBJ2-5, with TRBD2 identical over 7 bases. CDR3 length: 15 amino acids. The germline gives CDR1 LGHNA, CDR2 YSLEER. The J segment lost 2 bases and the V segment lost 0 bases, leaving 3 bases of the junction unmatched. CDR3 in amino acids: CASSQEGGSQETQYF. The CDR3 coding sequence is TGCGCCAGCAGCCAAGAGGGGGGGTCTCAAGAGACCCAGTACTTC.

V gene TRBV7-6 combines with J gene TRBJ2-7; D might be TRBD1 (5 bases). This CDR3 is built from 16 residues. In germline, CDR1 is SGHVS, CDR2 FNYEAQ. Trimming took 4 bases from V and 6 from J, leaving 22 bases between them. The DNA of the CDR3 is TGTGCCAGCAGCTCGAGAGTCCAGGGTTCCGTCGCCGAGCAGTACTTC. Residues: CASSSRVQGSVAEQYF.

The rearrangement uses TRBV29-1 and TRBJ1-1; the D is unclear. Trimming took off 2 bases at V and 7 bases at J, with 8 bases between the two ends. Per germline, CDR1 SQVTM and CDR2 ANQGSEA. This CDR3 is 11 amino acids long. The CDR3 loop reads CSVESEFEAFF. For the CDR3, the DNA is TGCAGCGTTGAATCGGAGTTTGAAGCTTTCTTT.

The chain uses TRBV28 and TRBJ2-2; no firm D call. Trimming removed 7 bases at V and 7 bases at J, with 22 bases between. Germline CDR1 and CDR2: MDHEN and SYDVKM. The CDR3 is 16 amino acids. CDR3 DNA: TGTGCCAGCACAGAGAACACTATTAGAGGTGTCGGGGAGCTGTTTTTT. This sequence encodes CASTENTIRGVGELFF.

This clone was recorded once. V is TRBV27 and J is TRBJ2-5; no clear D gene. CDR1 is MNHEY, CDR2 SMNVEV, per germline (reference sequence). Trimming shortened V by 3 bases and J by 4 bases, and 15 bases separated the two germline ends. The CDR3 contains 15 residues. The CDR3, as DNA: TGTGCCAGCAGTTTTGGGAATAGGCGTTTAGAGACCCAGTACTTC. It encodes CASSFGNRRLETQYF.

This chain connects TRBV25-1 to TRBJ2-3; the D gene is possibly TRBD2 (6 bases). The CDR3 sequence is 15 residues long. V was clipped by 3 bases and J by 6 bases, with 16 bases between them. Germline lookup yields CDR1 MGHDK and CDR2 SYGVNS. In DNA, the CDR3 is TGTGCCAGCAGTGAGTCTCTAGCGCTTCTGGATACGCAGTATTTT. Protein sequence: CASSESLALLDTQYF.

This clone was recorded a few times. The rearrangement joins TRBV4-2 to TRBJ2-4; 12 bases line up with TRBD1. Germline CDR1 and CDR2: LGHNA and YNFKEQ. The CDR3 has 15 amino acids. Germline trimming cut 1 base from V and 7 bases from J; bases unmatched to any gene: 2. CDR3 coding DNA: TGTGCCAGCAGCCAAGCCGGGACAGGGGGCAACATTCAGTACTTC. Protein product: CASSQAGTGGNIQYF.

This clone was counted between two and nine times. J is TRBJ1-2 and V is TRBV6-5; D perhaps matches TRBD1 (6 bases). Germline V CDR1 and CDR2: MNHEY, SVGAGI. V dropped 5 bases and J dropped 0 bases, with 10 bases sitting between them. The length of the CDR3 is 14 residues. The CDR3 DNA reads as TGTGCCAGCAGTCGACAGGTTCCTAACTATGGCTACACCTTC. Translating gives CASSRQVPNYGYTF.

The genes are TRBV5-1 and TRBJ1-1, with a possible D match to TRBD1 (5 bases). This CDR3 has 16 amino acids. Trimming left V 2 bases short and J 2 bases short, with 16 bases between. In germline, CDR1 is SGHRS, CDR2 YFSETQ. CDR3 region: CASSFFKGSLNTEAFF. Here the CDR3 DNA reads TGCGCCAGCAGCTTTTTTAAGGGGTCCTTAAACACTGAAGCTTTCTTT.

A few counts support this clone. The genes are TRBV7-9 and TRBJ2-7; D remains unclear. This CDR3 region has 11 residues. The germline V gene has CDR1 SEHNR and CDR2 FQNEAQ (reference sequence). The ends were cut back, 5 bases at V and 5 bases at J, with 7 bases in the middle. In nucleotides, the CDR3 is TGTGCCAGCAGCCACGAGGACGAGCAGTACTTC. Protein product: CASSHEDEQYF.

The rearrangement uses TRBV2 and TRBJ1-2, with D hard to call. Per the germline V gene, CDR1 is SNHLY and CDR2 is FYNNEI. This CDR3 comprises 13 residues. Trimming removed 8 bases at V and 1 base at J, with 11 bases between. CDR3 residues: CASQNLINYGYTF. The CDR3 nucleotides are TGTGCCAGCCAGAATCTGATTAACTATGGCTACACCTTC.

The rearrangement links TRBV4-1 to TRBJ1-1; the D gene is possibly TRBD1 (6 bases). This CDR3 contains 15 residues. Germline CDR1 reads MGHRA; CDR2 reads YSYEKL. V gave up 4 bases and J gave up 1 base, with 13 bases separating them. The CDR3 loop reads CASSRPEDRNTEAFF. CDR3 sequence (DNA): TGCGCCAGCAGCCGCCCAGAGGACAGGAACACTGAAGCTTTCTTT.

CDR3 residues: CASSQALLGNQPQHF. DNA of the CDR3: TGCGCCAGCAGCCAAGCCCTCCTTGGCAATCAGCCCCAGCATTTT. The V gene is TRBV4-3, the J gene TRBJ1-5; D gene uncertain. V lost 1 base to trimming and J lost 2 bases, with 9 bases between them. Looked up from germline, CDR1 is LGHNA and CDR2 is YSLEER. The CDR3 is made up of 15 amino acids.

The chain employs TRBV19 and TRBJ1-2; the D gene is possibly TRBD1 (6 bases). Trimming took 3 bases from V and 4 from J, leaving 18 bases between them. Germline values: CDR1 LNHDA, CDR2 SQIVND (reference sequence). This CDR3 has 16 amino acids. The CDR3 nucleotides read TGTGCCAGTAGTATTGGGGGGGCCCCTAATCCCTATGGCTACACCTTC. Amino acid sequence: CASSIGGAPNPYGYTF.

The rearrangement joins TRBV9 to TRBJ1-2; TRBD1 aligns across 10 bases. Trimming removed 3 bases from V and 5 bases from J; junction bases left unmatched: 10. The CDR3 is 16 amino acids. Germline loops: CDR1 SGDLS, CDR2 YYNGEE. The CDR3 coding sequence is TGTGCCAGCAGCGCCCTGGTGGGGGGACAGGGGTATGGCTACACCTTC. It specifies CASSALVGGQGYGYTF.

The V and J genes are TRBV25-1 and TRBJ1-2, with 8 bases matching TRBD1. The CDR3 runs to 15 residues. CDR1 is MGHDK, CDR2 SYGVNS, per germline. Trimming took 3 bases from V and 4 from J; bases not matched to a gene: 7. CDR3 protein: CASSDFKGTGYGYTF. The CDR3 DNA is TGTGCCAGCAGTGATTTTAAGGGGACAGGCTATGGCTACACCTTC.

Here the CDR3 DNA reads TGTGCCAGCAGTTCGTCTGGGGCCAACGTCCTGACTTTC. Translating it yields CASSSSGANVLTF. This chain connects TRBV7-3 to TRBJ2-6; D unclear. Germline CDR1 is SGHTA and CDR2 is FQGTGA. This CDR3 is 13 amino acids long. Trimming took off 6 bases at V and 1 base at J, with 4 bases between the two ends. Full variable domain (missing parts from reference TRBV7-3 and TRBJ2-6): GAGVSQTPSNKVTEKGKYVELRCDPISGHTALYWYRQSLGQGPEFLIYFQGTGAADDSGLPNDRFFAVRPEGSVSTLKIQRTERGDSAVYLCASSSSGANVLTFGAGSRLTVL.

This clone was counted only a few times. The chain employs TRBV4-1 and TRBJ2-7, with no clear D. CDR3 length: 15 residues. Germline lookup yields CDR1 MGHRA and CDR2 YSYEKL. The ends were cut back, 2 bases at V and 3 bases at J, with 14 bases in the middle. The CDR3 spells CASSQSETQIYEQYF. The CDR3 DNA sequence: TGCGCCAGCAGCCAAAGCGAGACACAAATCTACGAGCAGTACTTC.

The chain links TRBV6-6 to TRBJ2-5; 7 bases are shared with TRBD1. Trimming cost V 6 bases and J 5 bases; bases outside gene matches: 9. Looked up from germline, CDR1 is MNHNY and CDR2 is SVGAGI (reference sequence). The CDR3 has 14 amino acids. The CDR3 sequence: CASRTTGHLETQYF. Here the CDR3 DNA reads TGTGCCAGCAGAACGACAGGGCATCTTGAGACCCAGTACTTC.

V is TRBV5-1 and J is TRBJ1-6; D not resolved. Germline CDR1 is SGHRS and CDR2 is YFSETQ. The CDR3 has 15 amino acids. V was pared by 0 bases and J by 7 bases, with 11 bases between. CDR3 loop: CASSLDRVPNSPLHF. CDR3 in DNA: TGCGCCAGCAGCTTGGATCGCGTCCCAAATTCACCCCTCCACTTT.

This sequence joins TRBV21-1 and TRBJ1-2; the tabulated D call, TRBD1, remains unverified against the DNA. TRBV21-1 is annotated as a pseudogene. The CDR3 has 13 residues. The DNA for the CDR3 is TGTGCCAGCAGCAAAGCAGGGGACTATGGCTACACCTTC. This gives the protein CASSKAGDYGYTF.

The count of this clone is one. V and J are TRBV5-5 and TRBJ1-2; weak D call: TRBD1 (6 bases). Trimming pared 2 bases from V and 8 bases from J, leaving 25 bases between. The CDR3 length is 17 residues. The germline V gene encodes CDR1 SGHKS and CDR2 YYEKEE (reference sequence). CDR3 protein: CASSFRSLGGGVRGYTF. The CDR3 coding sequence is TGTGCCAGCAGCTTCCGATCCCTTGGCGGGGGCGTACGCGGCTACACCTTC.

V usage is TRBV14 and J usage is TRBJ2-5, with TRBD2 matching 9 bases. The J segment lost 3 bases and the V segment lost 2 bases, leaving 10 bases of the junction unmatched. The V gene's germline CDR1 is SGHDN and CDR2 FVKESK. The CDR3 has 17 residues. The CDR3 loop is CASSQLAGPIVKETQYF. CDR3 coding DNA: TGTGCCAGCAGCCAACTAGCGGGGCCGATCGTTAAAGAGACCCAGTACTTC.

The V gene is TRBV7-2, the J gene TRBJ1-6, with TRBD1 as a possible D gene (5 bases). This CDR3 contains 15 residues. Germline assignment: CDR1 SGHTA and CDR2 FQGNSA. Trimming shortened V by 5 bases and J by 7 bases, and 15 bases separated the two germline ends. The DNA for the CDR3 is TGTGCCAGCAGCCGGTTAGGGCAGGGAAATTCACCCCTCCACTTT. Amino acids: CASSRLGQGNSPLHF. Filled out from reference TRBV7-2 and TRBJ1-6, the complete variable domain reads GAGVSQSPSNKVTEKGKDVELRCDPISGHTALYWYRQSLGQGLEFLIYFQGNSAPDKSGLPSDRFSAERTGGSVSTLTIQRTQQEDSAVYLCASSRLGQGNSPLHFGNGTRLTVT.

V is TRBV5-1 and J is TRBJ1-1, with 8 nucleotides matching TRBD1. Trimming at V came to 1 base and at J to 1 base, leaving 6 bases not matched to a gene. There are 16 residues in the CDR3. In germline, CDR1 is SGHRS, CDR2 YFSETQ. The CDR3 loop is CASSLRQGAGNTEAFF. DNA for the CDR3: TGCGCCAGCAGCTTGAGGCAGGGGGCCGGGAACACTGAAGCTTTCTTT.

The chain combines TRBV28 with TRBJ1-4; D unresolved. The CDR3 runs to 15 residues. CDR1 is MDHEN and CDR2 is SYDVKM in the germline V gene. Trimming cost V 5 bases and J 4 bases, with 14 bases left between them. Written as DNA, the CDR3 is TGTGCCAGCAGTCCCAGCCGGAGAATTAATGAAAAACTGTTTTTT. This translates into CASSPSRRINEKLFF.